A selection of T cell receptor beta chains follows, all from one sample in a study of cytomegalovirus exposure and HLA in healthy donors. Generated by immunoSEQ multiplex PCR, the TCRdb table keeps only in-frame clones and is missing some. The sample lists about 170,000 clones; roughly 81% were seen once. Sequences were obtained from PBMCs. These TCRs come from a man younger than 35 in good health and CMV-seropositive. Each CDR3 is given with its conserved first and last residue. A D gene is named only where the DNA matches it firmly. Clone size, where shown, is once, few, many, or a class for clones that have expanded.

D gene	clone size	V gene	J gene	CDR3 DNA	CDR3 protein
-	-	TRBV18	TRBJ2-7	TGTGCCAGCTCACCACCGAGGGTCGAGCAGTACTTC	CASSPPRVEQYF
-	-	TRBV4-3	TRBJ2-2	TGCGCCAGCAGCTCACAGGGAAACACCGGGGAGCTGTTTTTT	CASSSQGNTGELFF
-	-	TRBV2	TRBJ1-1	TGTGCCAGCACCCGGGACACGAACACTGAAGCTTTCTTT	CASTRDTNTEAFF
TRBD1	-	TRBV2	TRBJ1-2	TGTGCCAGCAGTGTTGGGGTCTCAGGGGGCGACTATGGCTACACCTTC	CASSVGVSGGDYGYTF
-	-	TRBV7-9	TRBJ1-1	TGTGCCAGCAGCGACTTCGGCACTGAAGCTTTCTTT	CASSDFGTEAFF
-	once	TRBV9	TRBJ1-3	TGTGCCAGCAGCGTAGGCGTCGCCGGAAACACCATATATTTT	CASSVGVAGNTIYF
-	-	TRBV30	TRBJ2-5	TGTGCCTGGAGTGTACTAAGCGGTTGGGAAACCCAGTACTTC	CAWSVLSGWETQYF
-	-	TRBV6-5	TRBJ1-1	TGTGCCAGCAGTTACTCCCCTATTGAAGCTTTCTTT	CASSYSPIEAFF
-	-	TRBV4-3	TRBJ2-3	TGCGCCAGCAGCCCTGGGGCAGGGCAAGATACGCAGTATTTT	CASSPGAGQDTQYF
-	once	TRBV20-1	TRBJ1-1	TGCAGTGCTAGGTTTCTTAGTGAAGCTTTCTTT	CSARFLSEAFF
-	-	TRBV6-5	TRBJ1-3	TGTGCCAGCAGTTACTCGACAGGAGGAAACACCATATATTTT	CASSYSTGGNTIYF
TRBD1	-	TRBV6-5	TRBJ1-1	TGTGCCAGCAGTTACTCGGGACAGTTGAACACTGAAGCTTTCTTT	CASSYSGQLNTEAFF
-	-	TRBV7-9	TRBJ1-2	TGTGCCAGCACCTCTCTGGGCCCCACAAAGGGCTACACCTTC	CASTSLGPTKGYTF
-	-	TRBV21-1	TRBJ1-6	TGTGCCAGCAGCATTCGGACAGGGGAATCACCCCTCCACTTT	CASSIRTGESPLHF